These 29 T cell receptor beta chains share one sample of origin, sequenced in a study of cytomegalovirus exposure and HLA in healthy donors. Vbeta (60) and Jbeta (13) primers were used in the PCR. Clones were sequenced by immunoSEQ multiplex PCR, and TCRdb holds only the in-frame ones, with some missing. There are about 200,000 clones in the sample; approximately 80% occur only once, and about 3% lies in the top ten. Sequencing was performed on PBMCs. The receptors derive from a man aged 40-50 years in good health and CMV-seropositive.

V is TRBV7-2 and J is TRBJ2-7; D is unclear. The CDR3 covers 13 residues. Trimming shortened V by 0 bases and J by 5 bases, and 8 bases separated the two germline ends. Germline CDR1 and CDR2: SGHTA and FQGNSA. The CDR3 reads CASSLARSNEQYF. As DNA, the CDR3 is TGTGCCAGCAGCTTAGCGCGGAGCAACGAGCAGTACTTC. The full variable domain, completed using reference TRBV7-2 and TRBJ2-7, is GAGVSQSPSNKVTEKGKDVELRCDPISGHTALYWYRQSLGQGLEFLIYFQGNSAPDKSGLPSDRFSAERTGGSVSTLTIQRTQQEDSAVYLCASSLARSNEQYFGPGTRLTVT.

This clone occurred a few times. The CDR3, as DNA: TGTGCCATCAGTGGCAGCAACGCCCAGGCAACTAATGAAAAACTGTTTTTT. Translation gives CAISGSNAQATNEKLFF. The chain is built from TRBV10-3 and TRBJ1-4, with D unclear. The germline V gene has CDR1 ENHRY and CDR2 SYGVKD. The CDR3 spans 17 residues. Deletions cut 4 bases from V and 0 bases from J, with 15 bases between.

This chain connects TRBV5-6 to TRBJ2-3; the D gene is possibly TRBD2 (7 bases). CDR3 length: 13 amino acids. Trimming removed 6 bases from V and 6 bases from J, with 14 bases in between. CDR1 SGHDT and CDR2 YYEEEE come from the germline V gene. This CDR3 is CASTAGAMDTQYF. The DNA of the CDR3 is TGTGCCAGCACGGCGGGGGCCATGGATACGCAGTATTTT.

The chain recombines TRBV5-1 with TRBJ2-2, with D possibly matching TRBD2 (6 bases). This CDR3 spans 14 amino acids. With 4 bases removed from V and 7 bases from J, the gap between germline ends came to 14 bases. Germline V gene lookup returns CDR1 SGHRS and CDR2 YFSETQ. The CDR3 region has the DNA TGCGCCAGCAGCCGCCGGGAGCTACACGGGGAGCTGTTTTTT. Its protein is CASSRRELHGELFF.

The chain recombines TRBV29-1 with TRBJ2-5; 11 bases fit TRBD1. Losses at the gene ends were 7 bases for V and 4 bases for J; bases not matched to a gene: 5. Looked up from germline, CDR1 is SQVTM and CDR2 is ANQGSEA. The CDR3 sequence is 13 residues long. The CDR3 is CSGGQGAGETQYF. The DNA of the CDR3 is TGCAGCGGCGGACAGGGGGCGGGAGAGACCCAGTACTTC.

This chain uses TRBV19 with TRBJ1-2; unclear D gene. There are 12 residues in the CDR3. CDR1 and CDR2 (germline): LNHDA, SQIVND (reference sequence). The V gene lost 6 bases and the J gene lost 14 bases, with 19 bases spanning the gap. CDR3 region: CASSPVSGNGTF. The CDR3 DNA reads as TGTGCCAGTAGCCCCGTCTCCGGGAACGGAACCTTC.

The chain has TRBV10-2 and TRBJ2-1; 8 bases line up with TRBD2. Germline CDR1 WSHSY, CDR2 SAAADI. There are 16 residues in the CDR3. The V segment lost 8 bases and the J segment 0 bases; nucleotides outside the gene matches: 9. The chain's CDR3 is CASLGRGGSSYNEQFF. In nucleotides, the CDR3 is TGCGCCAGCCTCGGTCGGGGGGGGAGCTCCTACAATGAGCAGTTCTTC.

In this sample, this clone turned up once. This chain uses TRBV2 with TRBJ1-6; D gene uncertain. The V gene lost 4 bases and the J gene lost 8 bases, with 12 bases spanning the gap. CDR1 is SNHLY and CDR2 is FYNNEI in the germline V gene. This CDR3 contains 14 residues. The CDR3 coding sequence is TGTGCCAGCAGTGCGGGTGACTCTGATTCACCCCTCCACTTT. Residues: CASSAGDSDSPLHF.

This clone was seen a single time. J is TRBJ1-5 and V is TRBV19; D unclear. Per germline, CDR1 LNHDA and CDR2 SQIVND (reference sequence). The V and J ends lost 2 bases and 3 bases respectively, with 8 bases between them. The CDR3 has 14 residues. CDR3 nucleotide sequence: TGTGCCAGTAGTATAACGGCGGTCAATCAGCCCCAGCATTTT. Amino acid sequence: CASSITAVNQPQHF.

This rearrangement joins TRBV5-4 to TRBJ2-3, with a weak D call TRBD2 (7 bases). With 0 bases removed from V and 6 bases from J, the gap between germline ends came to 8 bases. CDR3 size: 13 residues. Germline V CDR1 and CDR2: SGHNT, YYREEE (reference sequence). DNA for the CDR3: TGTGCCAGCAGCTTGGCGGGGGGCGATACGCAGTATTTT. This encodes CASSLAGGDTQYF.

V and J are TRBV10-3 and TRBJ2-7; 9 bases align to TRBD2. This CDR3 comprises 15 residues. V shed 4 bases, J shed 4 bases, and the junction held 8 bases outside the gene matches. Germline V lookup: CDR1 ENHRY, CDR2 SYGVKD. This CDR3 reads CAISGASGDWYEQYF. CDR3 sequence (DNA): TGTGCCATCAGTGGGGCTAGCGGGGATTGGTACGAGCAGTACTTC.

This chain joins TRBV18 and TRBJ2-2, with D tentatively TRBD2 (6 bases). The germline V and J ends were trimmed by 0 bases and 3 bases, with 11 bases remaining between them. This CDR3 comprises 16 residues. The germline CDR1 and CDR2 sequences are KGHSH and LQKENI. For the CDR3, the DNA is TGTGCCAGCTCACCACCGATGTGGGGGGACACCGGGGAGCTGTTTTTT. Residues: CASSPPMWGDTGELFF.

This clone is a singleton in its sample. The V gene is TRBV18, the J gene TRBJ1-5; 7 bases map to TRBD1. V shed 4 bases and J 5 bases; nucleotides not matched to a gene: 5. The germline V gene encodes CDR1 KGHSH and CDR2 LQKENI. This CDR3 comprises 14 residues. DNA of the CDR3: TGTGCCAGCTCACGACGGGACAGTTATCAGCCCCAGCATTTT. It codes for CASSRRDSYQPQHF.

This clone turned up a few times. The rearrangement uses TRBV5-1 and TRBJ2-7, with 8 bases fitting TRBD1. Germline assignment: CDR1 SGHRS and CDR2 YFSETQ. The CDR3 contains 14 residues. The V gene end was trimmed by 4 bases and the J gene end by 3 bases; junction bases not matched to a gene: 6. The CDR3 sequence: CASSEWTGNYEQYF. The CDR3 DNA is TGCGCCAGCAGCGAGTGGACAGGGAACTACGAGCAGTACTTC.

This chain links TRBV12-2 with TRBJ2-7; TRBD2, the table's D call, lacks a check against the DNA. TRBV12-2 is a recognized pseudogene. The CDR3 length is 19 residues. The CDR3 nucleotides are TGTGCAAGTCGCTTAGTGCAGTTAGTGACCAGCGGGGGGACCTACGAGCAGTACTTC. Translated: CASRLVQLVTSGGTYEQYF.

The chain couples TRBV27 to TRBJ2-2; a possible D gene is TRBD1 (6 bases). There are 15 residues in the CDR3. V was cut by 6 bases and J by 2 bases, with 13 bases left in between. In germline, CDR1 is MNHEY, CDR2 SMNVEV (reference sequence). The CDR3 is CASSHRTVNTGELFF. CDR3 in DNA: TGTGCCAGCAGCCACCGGACAGTAAACACCGGGGAGCTGTTTTTT.

The gene calls are TRBV7-2 and TRBJ1-5; 7 positions agree with TRBD1. The V gene end was trimmed by 6 bases and the J gene end by 4 bases; junction bases not matched to a gene: 6. This CDR3 has 14 amino acids. Germline CDR1 reads SGHTA; CDR2 reads FQGNSA. The CDR3, as DNA: TGTGCCAGCAGTCCGGGACAGCCGAATCAGCCCCAGCATTTT. It specifies CASSPGQPNQPQHF.

The chain uses TRBV5-1 and TRBJ2-5; 11 bases line up with TRBD2. CDR1 and CDR2 from the germline V gene are SGHRS and YFSETQ. V was pared by 4 bases and J by 5 bases, with 10 bases of the junction left unmatched. The CDR3 is 16 amino acids. CDR3 bases: TGCGCCAGCAGCCCGGGGGTTCTAGCGGGAGGTGAGACCCAGTACTTC. Its translation is CASSPGVLAGGETQYF.

The gene calls are TRBV18 and TRBJ1-4, with D perhaps TRBD1 (5 bases). Trimming cost V 3 bases and J 4 bases, with 12 bases left between them. The CDR3 spans 15 residues. Germline CDR1 reads KGHSH; CDR2 reads LQKENI. CDR3 amino acids: CASSPRRGNNEKLFF. The CDR3 DNA is TGTGCCAGCTCACCCAGACGGGGGAATAATGAAAAACTGTTTTTT.

The chain couples TRBV19 to TRBJ1-4; 8 positions match TRBD1. Germline lookup yields CDR1 LNHDA and CDR2 SQIVND (reference sequence). The V and J ends lost 6 bases and 7 bases, in that order; junction bases with no gene match: 7. The CDR3 runs 14 residues. The CDR3: CASSYFDRGEKLFF. The CDR3 bases are TGTGCCAGTAGCTACTTCGACAGGGGTGAAAAACTGTTTTTT.

The J gene is TRBJ2-7, the V gene TRBV10-2; tentatively, D is TRBD1 (6 bases). The CDR3 is 13 residues long. Per the germline V gene, CDR1 is WSHSY and CDR2 is SAAADI. Trimming shortened V by 6 bases and J by 1 base, and 10 bases separated the two germline ends. The chain's CDR3 is CASSSTGSYEQYF. CDR3 nucleotide sequence: TGCGCCAGCAGCTCTACAGGGTCCTACGAGCAGTACTTC.

This chain joins TRBV7-3 and TRBJ2-2, with TRBD2 as a possible D gene (5 bases). The CDR3 length is 13 residues. The V and J ends lost 5 bases and 6 bases respectively, with 10 bases between them. Per the germline V gene, CDR1 is SGHTA and CDR2 is FQGTGA. The CDR3 sequence: CASSPAGPGELFF. DNA of the CDR3: TGTGCCAGCAGCCCCGCGGGTCCCGGGGAGCTGTTTTTT.

The genes are TRBV27 and TRBJ2-7; no firm D call. Germline CDR1 MNHEY, CDR2 SMNVEV (reference sequence). The V gene lost 3 bases and the J gene lost 1 base, with 7 bases spanning the gap. The CDR3 runs to 13 residues. CDR3 loop: CASSFVDSYEQYF. The CDR3 DNA sequence: TGTGCCAGCAGTTTTGTAGATTCCTACGAGCAGTACTTC.

This rearrangement joins TRBV6-1 to TRBJ1-5; D unclear. CDR1 is MNHNS and CDR2 is SASEGT in the germline V gene. The length of the CDR3 is 15 residues. Trimming shortened V by 7 bases and J by 0 bases, and 13 bases separated the two germline ends. The CDR3 is CASTLETYSNQPQHF. CDR3 DNA: TGTGCCAGCACCTTGGAGACTTATAGCAATCAGCCCCAGCATTTT.

The chain carries TRBV7-2 and TRBJ2-7; 8 nucleotides line up with TRBD1. V lost 1 base, J lost 6 bases, and 8 bases stayed unmatched. This CDR3 is built from 15 residues. Germline V gives CDR1 SGHTA, CDR2 FQGNSA. CDR3 in amino acids: CASSLDRPGGREQYF. In DNA, the CDR3 is TGTGCCAGCAGCTTAGATCGGCCAGGGGGCCGCGAGCAGTACTTC.

The chain carries TRBV7-2 and TRBJ2-7; tentatively, D is TRBD2 (5 bases). The CDR3 length is 13 residues. Per the germline V gene, CDR1 is SGHTA and CDR2 is FQGNSA. Deletions cut 5 bases from V and 6 bases from J, with 14 bases between. The CDR3 spells CASSRGESREQYF. The CDR3 DNA reads TGTGCCAGCAGCCGGGGAGAGTCCCGCGAGCAGTACTTC.

J is TRBJ2-1 and V is TRBV5-5; 7 nucleotides match TRBD2. V trimming: 6 bases; J trimming: 2 bases; junction bases outside the gene matches: 8. CDR1 and CDR2 (germline): SGHKS, YYEKEE (reference sequence). The CDR3 is made up of 15 amino acids. CDR3 residues: CASIKGRETYNEQFF. CDR3 bases: TGTGCCAGCATCAAGGGGAGGGAAACCTACAATGAGCAGTTCTTC.

CDR3: CASSQELRSTNEKLFF. CDR3 nucleotide sequence: TGTGCCAGCAGCCAAGAATTACGGTCAACTAATGAAAAACTGTTTTTT. The chain uses TRBV4-2 and TRBJ1-4, with no clear D. The V gene lost 0 bases and the J gene lost 0 bases, with 8 bases spanning the gap. Germline CDR1 and CDR2: LGHNA and YNFKEQ. This CDR3 is 16 amino acids long.

The V and J genes are TRBV11-2 and TRBJ1-2, with 9 positions matching TRBD1. CDR3 length: 14 amino acids. V shed 5 bases, J shed 3 bases, and the junction held 4 bases outside the gene matches. The germline gives CDR1 SGHAT, CDR2 FQNNGV. CDR3 protein: CASSPGQGHYGYTF. The CDR3 DNA follows: TGTGCCAGCAGCCCGGGACAGGGTCACTATGGCTACACCTTC.